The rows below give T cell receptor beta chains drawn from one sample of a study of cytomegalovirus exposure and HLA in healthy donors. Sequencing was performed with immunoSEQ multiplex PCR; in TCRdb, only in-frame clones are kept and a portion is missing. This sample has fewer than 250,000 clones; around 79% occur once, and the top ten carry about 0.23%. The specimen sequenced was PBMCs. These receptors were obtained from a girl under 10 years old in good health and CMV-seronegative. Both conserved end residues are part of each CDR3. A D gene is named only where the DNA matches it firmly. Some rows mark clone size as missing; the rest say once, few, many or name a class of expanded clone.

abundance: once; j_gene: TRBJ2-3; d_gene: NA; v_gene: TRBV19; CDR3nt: TGTGCCAGTACCCCAATCGGTGGAGATACGCAGTATTTT; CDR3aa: CASTPIGGDTQYF
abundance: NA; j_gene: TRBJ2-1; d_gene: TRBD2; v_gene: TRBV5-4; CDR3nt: TGTGCCAGCAGCCCGGGACTAGCGGGAGGGCATGAGCAGTTCTTC; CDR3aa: CASSPGLAGGHEQFF
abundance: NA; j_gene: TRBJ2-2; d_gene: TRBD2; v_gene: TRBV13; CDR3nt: TGTGCCAGCAGGGCCGGGACTAGCGGATACACCGGGGAGCTGTTTTTT; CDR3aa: CASRAGTSGYTGELFF
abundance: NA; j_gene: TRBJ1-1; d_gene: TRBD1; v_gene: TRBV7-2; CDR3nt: TGTGCCAGCAGCTACCCCTCAGGGGGCACTGAAGCTTTCTTT; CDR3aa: CASSYPSGGTEAFF
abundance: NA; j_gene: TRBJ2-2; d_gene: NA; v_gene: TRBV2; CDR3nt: TGTGCCAGCAGCGAGGACAGACTAAACACCGGGGAGCTGTTTTTT; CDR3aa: CASSEDRLNTGELFF
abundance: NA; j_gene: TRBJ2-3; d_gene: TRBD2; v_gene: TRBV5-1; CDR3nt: TGCGCCAGCAGCTTGGGCGGGGGGGGCGGAGATACGCAGTATTTT; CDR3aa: CASSLGGGGGDTQYF
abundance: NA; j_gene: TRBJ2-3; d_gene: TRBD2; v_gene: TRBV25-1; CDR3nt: TGTGCCAGCAGTGTATGGACTAGCGCAGATACGCAGTATTTT; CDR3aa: CASSVWTSADTQYF
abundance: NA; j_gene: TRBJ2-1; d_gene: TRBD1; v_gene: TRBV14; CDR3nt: TGTGCCAGCAGCCCACAGGGGGCGTACAATGAGCAGTTCTTC; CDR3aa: CASSPQGAYNEQFF
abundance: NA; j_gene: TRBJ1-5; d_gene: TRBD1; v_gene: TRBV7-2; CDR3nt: TGTGCCAGCAGCTGGACAGGGCAGCCCCAGCATTTT; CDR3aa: CASSWTGQPQHF
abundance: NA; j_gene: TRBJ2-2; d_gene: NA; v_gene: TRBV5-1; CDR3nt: TGCGCCAGCTACCAAGGTTCCCAGGGGTCGGGGGGACGAGGCACCGGGGAGCTGTTTTTT; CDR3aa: CASYQGSQGSGGRGTGELFF
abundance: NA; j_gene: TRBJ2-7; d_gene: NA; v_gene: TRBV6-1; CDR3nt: TGTGCCAGCAGTGAAGTGGAGGCGACAGGAGCCTACGAGCAGTACTTC; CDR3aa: CASSEVEATGAYEQYF
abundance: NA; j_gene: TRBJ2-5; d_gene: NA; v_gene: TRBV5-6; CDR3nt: TGTGCCAGCAGCTTGGGACCCCCTCCCAGGGAGACCCAGTACTTC; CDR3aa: CASSLGPPPRETQYF
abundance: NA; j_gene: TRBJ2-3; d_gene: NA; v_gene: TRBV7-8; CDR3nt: TGTGCCAGCAGCGCGACTGCCGGCACAGATACGCAGTATTTT; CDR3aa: CASSATAGTDTQYF
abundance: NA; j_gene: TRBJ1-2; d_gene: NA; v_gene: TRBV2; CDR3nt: TGTGCCAGCAGTGAGGCCAGGGCCGGCTACACCTTC; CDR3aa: CASSEARAGYTF
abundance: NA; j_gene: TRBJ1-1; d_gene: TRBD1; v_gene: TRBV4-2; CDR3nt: TGTGCCAGCAGCCACGGGACAGGGAACACTGAAGCTTTCTTT; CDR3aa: CASSHGTGNTEAFF
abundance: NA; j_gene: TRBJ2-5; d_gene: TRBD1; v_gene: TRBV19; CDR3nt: TGTGCCAGTAGTGCGAACAGGGGGCTGGTGGAGACCCAGTACTTC; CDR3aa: CASSANRGLVETQYF
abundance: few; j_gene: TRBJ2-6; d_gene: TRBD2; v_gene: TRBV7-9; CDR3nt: TGTGCCAGCAGCCCGCGGGGACTAGTACCAGGGGCCAACGTCCTGACTTTC; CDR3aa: CASSPRGLVPGANVLTF
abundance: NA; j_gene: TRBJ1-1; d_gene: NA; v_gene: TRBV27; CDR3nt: TGTGCCAGCAGAACCCCCACGCGCGGGGGGAACACTGAAGCTTTCTTT; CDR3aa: CASRTPTRGGNTEAFF
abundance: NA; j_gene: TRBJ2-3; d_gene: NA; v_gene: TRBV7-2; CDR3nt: TGTGCCACCAGCTCCCGCGGGCAACTTCATGCAGATACGCAGTATTTT; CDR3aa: CATSSRGQLHADTQYF
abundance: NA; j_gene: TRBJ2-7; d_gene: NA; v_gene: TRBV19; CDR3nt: TGTGCCAGTAGTATAATTGGGGGCGCAATTTACGAGCAGTACTTC; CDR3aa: CASSIIGGAIYEQYF
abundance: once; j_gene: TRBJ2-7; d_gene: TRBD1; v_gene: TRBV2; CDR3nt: TGTGCCAGCAGGCTTTGGGACAGGGATGGGCAGTACTTC; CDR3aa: CASRLWDRDGQYF
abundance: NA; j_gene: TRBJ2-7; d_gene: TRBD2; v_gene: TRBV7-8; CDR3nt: TGTGCCAGCAGCTCCTACAGGACTAGATCGTACGAGCAGTACTTC; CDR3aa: CASSSYRTRSYEQYF
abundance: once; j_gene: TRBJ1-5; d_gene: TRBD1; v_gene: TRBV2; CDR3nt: TGTGCCAGCAGTGGGGGAGAGGGGGCGAGCCAGCCCCAGCATTTT; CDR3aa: CASSGGEGASQPQHF
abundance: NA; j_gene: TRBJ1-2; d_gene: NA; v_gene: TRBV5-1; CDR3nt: TGCGCCAGCAGCTTGGCCTCTACCGGGGTAAACTATGGCTACACCTTC; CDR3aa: CASSLASTGVNYGYTF
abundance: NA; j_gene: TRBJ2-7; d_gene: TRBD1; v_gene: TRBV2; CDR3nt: TGTGCCAGCAGTCAGGGGACAGGATACGAGCAGTACTTC; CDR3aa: CASSQGTGYEQYF
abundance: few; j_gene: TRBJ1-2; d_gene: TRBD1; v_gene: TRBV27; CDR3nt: TGTGCCAGTTCGGACAGGGGGACCTATGGCTACACCTTC; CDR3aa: CASSDRGTYGYTF
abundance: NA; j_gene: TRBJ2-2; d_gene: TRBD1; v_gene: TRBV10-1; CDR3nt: TGCGCCAGCAGTGACCCTACCGGGACAGTCACCGGGGAGCTGTTTTTT; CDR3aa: CASSDPTGTVTGELFF
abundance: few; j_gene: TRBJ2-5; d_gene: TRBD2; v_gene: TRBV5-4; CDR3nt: TGTGCCAGCAGCTTCGGGGGGACCCAAGAGACCCAGTACTTC; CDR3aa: CASSFGGTQETQYF
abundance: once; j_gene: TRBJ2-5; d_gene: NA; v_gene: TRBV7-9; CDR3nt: TGTGCCAGCGGTCCGGGTCTTCAAGAGACCCAGTACTTC; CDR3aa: CASGPGLQETQYF
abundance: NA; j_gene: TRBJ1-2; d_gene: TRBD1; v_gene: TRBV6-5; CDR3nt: TGTGCCAGCAGTTACCGGACAGGGGGCTACTATGGCTACACCTTC; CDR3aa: CASSYRTGGYYGYTF
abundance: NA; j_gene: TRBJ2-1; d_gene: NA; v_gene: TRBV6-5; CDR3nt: TGTGCCAGCCACGAAGGGTCACAGGGAAGTAATGAGCAGTTCTTC; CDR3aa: CASHEGSQGSNEQFF
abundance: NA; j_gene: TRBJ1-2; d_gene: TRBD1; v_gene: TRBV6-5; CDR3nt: TGTGCCAGCAGTTACTCCTCCGGGACAGGGAATGGCTACACCTTC; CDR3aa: CASSYSSGTGNGYTF
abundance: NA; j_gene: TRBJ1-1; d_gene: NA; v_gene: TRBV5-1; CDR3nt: TGCGCCAGCAGCTTGGAGGGGCCGGGCACTGAAGCTTTCTTT; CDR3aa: CASSLEGPGTEAFF
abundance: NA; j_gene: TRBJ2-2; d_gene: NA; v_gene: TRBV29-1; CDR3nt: TGCAGCGTTGTAAGCCAAACCGGGGAGCTGTTTTTT; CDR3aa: CSVVSQTGELFF
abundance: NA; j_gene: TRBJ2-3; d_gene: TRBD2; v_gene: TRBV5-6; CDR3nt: TGTGCCAGCAGCTCGGGGACTTATACTAGCGTGACTAGCACAGATACGCAGTATTTT; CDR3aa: CASSSGTYTSVTSTDTQYF
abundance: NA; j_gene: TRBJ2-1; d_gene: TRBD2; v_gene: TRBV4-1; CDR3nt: TGCGCCAGCAGCCCTCTAATAGCGGGTGAAAATGAGCAGTTCTTC; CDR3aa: CASSPLIAGENEQFF
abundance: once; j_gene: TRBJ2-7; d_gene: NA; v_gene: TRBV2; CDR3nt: TGTGCCAGCACAACAGACTCCTACGAGCAGTACTTC; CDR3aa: CASTTDSYEQYF
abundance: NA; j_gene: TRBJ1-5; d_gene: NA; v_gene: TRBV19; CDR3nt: TGTGCCACCCGCGAGGGCAATCAGCCCCAGCATTTT; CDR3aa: CATREGNQPQHF
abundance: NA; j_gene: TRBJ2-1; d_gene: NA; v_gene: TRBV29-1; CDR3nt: TGCAGCGTTTTCACTAGGAATGAGCAGTTCTTC; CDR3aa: CSVFTRNEQFF
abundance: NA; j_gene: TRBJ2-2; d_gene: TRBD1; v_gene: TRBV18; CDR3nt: TGTGCCAGCTCACAGGGGGCTGGGAACACCGGGGAGCTGTTTTTT; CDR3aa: CASSQGAGNTGELFF
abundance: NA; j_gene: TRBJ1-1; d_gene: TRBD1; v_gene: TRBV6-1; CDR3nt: TGTGCCAGCAACCGACAGGGGGCCACTGAAGCTTTCTTT; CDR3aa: CASNRQGATEAFF
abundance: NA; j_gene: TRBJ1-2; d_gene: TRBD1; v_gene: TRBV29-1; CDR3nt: TGCAGCGTTGGTGGGGGGACAGGGGGTATTCGGGACGGCTACACCTTC; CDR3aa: CSVGGGTGGIRDGYTF
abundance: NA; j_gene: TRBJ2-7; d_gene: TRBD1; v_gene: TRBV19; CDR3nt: TGTGCCAGTAGTATAGAAGGGACAGGTACCTTCGGCGAGCAGTACTTC; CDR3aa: CASSIEGTGTFGEQYF
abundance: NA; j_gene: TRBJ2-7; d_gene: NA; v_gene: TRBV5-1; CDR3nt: TGCGCCAGCAGCTGGAACAGGGATAGCCCCTACGAGCAGTACTTC; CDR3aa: CASSWNRDSPYEQYF
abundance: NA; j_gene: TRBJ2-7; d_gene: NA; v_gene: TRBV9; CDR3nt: TGTGCCAGCAGCTTCGGTGCGACTTCCACCCTCTACGAGCAGTACTTC; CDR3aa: CASSFGATSTLYEQYF
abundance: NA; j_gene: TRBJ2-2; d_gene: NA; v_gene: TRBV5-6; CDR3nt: TGTGCCAGCAGCTTGGAGGGGCAGACGAACACCGGGGAGCTGTTTTTT; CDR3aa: CASSLEGQTNTGELFF
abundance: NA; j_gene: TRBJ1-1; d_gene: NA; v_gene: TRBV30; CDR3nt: TGTGCCTGGAGCGTCGGAGCGAACACTGAAGCTTTCTTT; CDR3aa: CAWSVGANTEAFF
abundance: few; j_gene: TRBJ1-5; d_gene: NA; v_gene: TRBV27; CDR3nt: TGTGCCAGCAGTCCGGTGGGGACACCCCGGAGGCCCCAGCATTTT; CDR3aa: CASSPVGTPRRPQHF
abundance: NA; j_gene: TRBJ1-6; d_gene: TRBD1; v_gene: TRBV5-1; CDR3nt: TGCGCCAGCAGCTGGACGACAGGGGCAAGCTCCTATAATTCACCCCTCCACTTT; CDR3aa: CASSWTTGASSYNSPLHF
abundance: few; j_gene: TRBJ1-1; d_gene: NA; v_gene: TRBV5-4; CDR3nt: TGTGCCAGCAGCTTGGACGGGGTTCTCGAAGCTTTCTTT; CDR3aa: CASSLDGVLEAFF
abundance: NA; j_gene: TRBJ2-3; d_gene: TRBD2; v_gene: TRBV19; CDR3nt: TGTGCCAGTAGGGGACTAGGCACAGATACGCAGTATTTT; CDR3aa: CASRGLGTDTQYF
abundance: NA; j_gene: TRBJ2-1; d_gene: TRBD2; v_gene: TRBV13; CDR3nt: TGTGCCAGCAGCCGTCCCCGGCTAGCGGGAGGGCCCAGGACCTACAATGAGCAGTTCTTC; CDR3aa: CASSRPRLAGGPRTYNEQFF
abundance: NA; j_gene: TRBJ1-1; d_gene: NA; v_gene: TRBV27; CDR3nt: TGTGCCAGCAGTTTCTCAGGGTACACTGAAGCTTTCTTT; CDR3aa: CASSFSGYTEAFF
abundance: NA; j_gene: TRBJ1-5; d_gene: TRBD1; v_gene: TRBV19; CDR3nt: TGTGCCACCCGAGACAGGGCCTATAGCAATCAGCCCCAGCATTTT; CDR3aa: CATRDRAYSNQPQHF